This TCR beta chain stems from a study of blood T cells in healthy people across ages. Regarding the study as a whole: The lack of PBMC sorting stopped any conclusive naive versus antigen-experienced comparison.

Together with a sample-barcoded 5' primer, a J-beta primer mix was included in a second PCR lasting roughly 6 to 12 cycles. TCRdb itself ran the 5' RACE reads through MiXCR, one entry per CDR3 protein. The sample contains approximately 780,000 distinct CDR3 sequences, about 26% of which appear only once. Trimming left V 2 bases short and J 8 bases short, with 9 bases between. The CDR3 consists of 12 residues. Germline V gene sequence: CDR1 LNHNV, CDR2 YYDKDF (reference sequence). This clonotype showed up just a few times. Antigen specificity is unknown. These data were also reused for a study on T cells of mothers and their children. From that second work: It was found that thymic selection shapes TCR recombination output similarly in related and unrelated pairs.

The clonotype comes from a boy aged 5-17 years in good health. This chain connects TRBV15 to TRBJ1-1; D is unresolved. The sequenced material came from blood. CDR3 bases: TGTGCCACCAGCAGATTTACGGGGGAAGCTTTCTTT. As protein: CATSRFTGEAFF.